This TCR beta chain stems from a study of B cell selection in AIRE deficiency. Turning to this clone: Its antigen is not known.

CD4+CD127+ cells were sorted as the conventional CD4 T cells. Repertoires were generated with immunoSEQ multiplex PCR, while TCRdb's copy carries only in-frame clones and drops some. The table records roughly 25,000 clones, about 96% of them present only once. Study observations and caveats: Around 30% of healthy-shared Treg TCRbeta sequences appeared in patient Tconv cells.

Germline V CDR1 and CDR2: MNHNY, SVGAGI (reference sequence). The CDR3 consists of 16 residues. V dropped 6 bases and J dropped 1; count of bases not matched to a gene: 4. The sequencing input was CD4+CD127+ conventional T cells sorted from PBMCs. The chain couples TRBV6-6 to TRBJ2-2; 11 nucleotides line up with TRBD2. This sequence was found in a human donor in good health. The chain's CDR3 is CASRATSGGNTGELFF. The CDR3 nucleotides read TGTGCCAGCAGGGCAACTAGCGGGGGGAACACCGGGGAGCTGTTTTTT.